This T cell receptor (beta chain) was documented in a study of cytomegalovirus exposure and HLA in healthy donors. At the level of the study: Findings of an earlier analysis included about 120 million unique TCR beta sequences from 200 million or so T cells.

Germline CDR1 reads MGHRA; CDR2 reads YSYEKL. The CDR3 has 15 amino acids. V was shortened by 4 bases and J by 1 base, with 13 bases between the two germline ends. With regard to this clone: Its antigen remains unknown.

The primer mix had 60 Vbeta and 13 Jbeta primers. TCRdb's table, derived via immunoSEQ multiplex PCR, lists solely in-frame clones and lacks some. The sample yields approximately 150,000 clones, roughly 75% seen once. The study's findings and limits: Later analysis suggested links between common viral pathogens and several top significant clusters. When analyzed later, the rates of TCR association showed variation by HLA locus, with DRB1 the most and HLA-C the fewest. Some TCR beta chains (164 of them) were listed as cytomegalovirus-associated.

The origin of this receptor is a female donor in good health and CMV-seronegative. Sequencing was done on a sample of PBMCs. The chain recombines TRBV4-1 with TRBJ1-2, with D maybe TRBD1 (6 bases). The CDR3, as DNA: TGCGCCAGCAGCCCGGATATGGACAGTAACTATGGCTACACCTTC. Its translation: CASSPDMDSNYGYTF.